Presented here are 3 T cell receptor beta chains from one specimen sequenced in a study of early T cells in non-severe SARS-CoV-2 infection. Each CDR3 protein gets one entry after TCRdb re-called the 5' RACE reads with MiXCR. The sample records approximately 69,000 distinct CDR3 sequences, approximately 10% being singletons. The sample comprised whole blood. Receptors originate from an adult who was a healthcare worker with PCR-confirmed SARS-CoV-2 infection or an uninfected control (not recorded which).

This clonotype appeared a few times. The chain links TRBV11-2 to TRBJ2-1; 9 nucleotides match TRBD1. The CDR3 extends over 15 amino acids. The germline V gene has CDR1 SGHAT and CDR2 FQNNGV. The trim removed 7 bases at V and 7 bases at J, leaving 11 bases unmatched. The CDR3 spells CASTLGTGSLNEQFF. CDR3 nucleotide sequence: TGTGCCAGCACCTTGGGGACAGGGTCTTTGAATGAGCAGTTCTTC.

At least ten counts were recorded for this clonotype. The V and J genes are TRBV12-3 or TRBV12-4 and TRBJ2-1, with TRBD1 matching 12 bases. J gave up 7 bases and V 5 bases, and 6 bases lay outside the gene matches. The CDR3 has 15 amino acids. CDR3 residues: CASSPGTGGLNEQFF. DNA for the CDR3: TGTGCCAGCAGTCCCGGGACAGGGGGCTTAAATGAGCAGTTCTTC.

There are many counts of this clonotype. The chain couples TRBV2 to TRBJ1-2, with TRBD1 identical over 9 bases. Germline V gene lookup returns CDR1 SNHLY and CDR2 FYNNEI. The CDR3 runs 12 residues. V was clipped by 6 bases and J by 10 bases; unmatched bases: 6. The CDR3 coding sequence is TGTGCCAGCAGATTGGACAGGGGAGACTACACCTTC. Its translation: CASRLDRGDYTF.